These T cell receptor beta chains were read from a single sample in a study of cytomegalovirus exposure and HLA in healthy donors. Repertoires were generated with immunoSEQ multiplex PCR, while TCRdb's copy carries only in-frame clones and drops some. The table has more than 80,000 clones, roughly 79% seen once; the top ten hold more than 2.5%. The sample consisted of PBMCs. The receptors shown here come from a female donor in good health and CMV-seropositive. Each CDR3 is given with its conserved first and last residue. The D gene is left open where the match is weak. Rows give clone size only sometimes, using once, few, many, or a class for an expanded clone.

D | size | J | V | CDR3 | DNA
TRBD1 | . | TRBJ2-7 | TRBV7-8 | CASSLPGGASDYEQYF | TGTGCCAGCAGTCTACCAGGGGGCGCATCCGACTACGAGCAGTACTTC
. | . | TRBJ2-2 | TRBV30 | CAWRWGLAGELFF | TGTGCCTGGAGATGGGGTCTGGCCGGGGAACTGTTTTTT
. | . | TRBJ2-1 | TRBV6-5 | CASSSPGDNEQFF | TGTGCCAGCAGTTCCCCCGGGGACAATGAGCAGTTCTTC
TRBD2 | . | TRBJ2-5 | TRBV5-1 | CASSWVLAGGGETQYF | TGCGCCAGCAGCTGGGTTCTAGCGGGAGGGGGAGAGACCCAGTACTTC
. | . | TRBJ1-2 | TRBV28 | CASSFRSGGGYTF | TGTGCCAGCAGTTTTCGGTCAGGAGGGGGCTACACCTTC
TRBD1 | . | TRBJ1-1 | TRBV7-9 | CASSLDRASAFF | TGTGCCAGCTCCCTCGACAGGGCTTCGGCTTTCTTT
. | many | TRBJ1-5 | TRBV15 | CATSRDSLPQPQHF | TGTGCCACCAGCAGGGACTCCCTTCCCCAGCCCCAGCATTTT
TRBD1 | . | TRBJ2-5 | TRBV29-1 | CSVSSPLSYLTGGQETQYF | TGCAGCGTTTCGTCGCCTCTGAGCTACCTAACAGGGGGCCAAGAGACCCAGTACTTC
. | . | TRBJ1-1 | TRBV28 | CASPLPLDLNTEAFF | TGTGCCAGCCCTCTCCCCCTCGACTTGAACACTGAAGCTTTCTTT
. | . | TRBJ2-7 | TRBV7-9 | CASSFLRESYEQYF | TGTGCCAGCAGCTTTTTACGAGAGTCCTACGAGCAGTACTTC
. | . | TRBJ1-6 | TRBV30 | CAWSREAVSPLHF | TGTGCCTGGAGTCGGGAGGCAGTTTCACCCCTCCACTTT
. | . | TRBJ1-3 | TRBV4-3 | CASSQDPNSHSGNTIYF | TGCGCCAGCAGCCAAGATCCGAACAGCCACTCTGGAAACACCATATATTTT
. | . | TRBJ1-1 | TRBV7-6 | CASSRTPENTEAFF | TGTGCCAGCAGTCGGACACCTGAGAACACTGAAGCTTTCTTT
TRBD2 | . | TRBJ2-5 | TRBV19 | CASSGGGAVGETQYF | TGTGCCAGTAGTGGCGGGGGGGCCGTGGGAGAGACCCAGTACTTC
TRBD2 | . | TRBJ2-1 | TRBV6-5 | CASSYGERLAGVEQFF | TGTGCCAGCAGTTACGGTGAGAGACTAGCGGGAGTTGAGCAGTTCTTC
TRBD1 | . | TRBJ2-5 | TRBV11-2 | CASSLNDRVAGTQYF | TGTGCCAGCAGCTTGAACGACAGGGTCGCGGGGACCCAGTACTTC
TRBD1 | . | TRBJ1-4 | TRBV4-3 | CASSQDLGSTGPNEKLFF | TGCGCCAGCAGCCAAGATCTCGGGTCGACAGGGCCTAATGAAAAACTGTTTTTT
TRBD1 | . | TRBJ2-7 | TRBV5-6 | CASSSDRGHEQYF | TGTGCCAGCAGCTCCGACAGGGGACACGAGCAGTACTTC
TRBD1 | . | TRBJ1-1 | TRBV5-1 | CASSYLRGHTEAFF | TGCGCCAGCAGCTACCTCAGGGGGCACACTGAAGCTTTCTTT
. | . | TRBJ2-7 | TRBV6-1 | CASELRETYEQYF | TGTGCCAGCGAGCTCAGGGAAACCTACGAGCAGTACTTC
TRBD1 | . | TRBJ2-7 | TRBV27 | CASNLQGAPYEQYF | TGTGCCAGCAACCTACAGGGGGCTCCCTACGAGCAGTACTTC
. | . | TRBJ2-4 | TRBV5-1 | CASSPGQAKNIQYF | TGCGCCAGCAGCCCCGGTCAAGCCAAAAACATTCAGTACTTC
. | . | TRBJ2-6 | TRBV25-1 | CASSAGVTGANVLTF | TGTGCCAGCAGTGCAGGGGTTACTGGGGCCAACGTCCTGACTTTC
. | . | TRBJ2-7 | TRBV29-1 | CSVEATTYEQYF | TGCAGCGTTGAAGCTACCACCTACGAGCAGTACTTC
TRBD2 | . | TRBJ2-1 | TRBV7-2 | CASSPKGLASFNEQFF | TGTGCCAGCAGCCCTAAGGGACTAGCGAGCTTTAATGAGCAGTTCTTC
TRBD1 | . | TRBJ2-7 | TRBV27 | CASSEHPGTGGPEYF | TGTGCCAGCAGTGAACACCCGGGGACAGGGGGCCCGGAGTACTTC
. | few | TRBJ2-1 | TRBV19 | CASSMAATYNEQFF | TGTGCCAGTAGTATGGCGGCTACCTACAATGAGCAGTTCTTC
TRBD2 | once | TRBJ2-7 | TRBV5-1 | CASTGTSGRDTYEQYF | TGCGCCAGCACTGGGACTAGCGGGAGAGACACCTACGAGCAGTACTTC
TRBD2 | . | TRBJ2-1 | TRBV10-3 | CAISEGGSSYNEQFF | TGTGCCATCAGTGAAGGCGGGAGCTCCTACAATGAGCAGTTCTTC
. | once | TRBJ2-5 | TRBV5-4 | CASSLGRETQYF | TGTGCCAGCAGCTTGGGGCGGGAGACCCAGTACTTC
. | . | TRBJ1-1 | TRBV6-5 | CASSFSQGGEDTEAFF | TGTGCCAGCAGTTTCTCACAGGGCGGCGAGGACACTGAAGCTTTCTTT
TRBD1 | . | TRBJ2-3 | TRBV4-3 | CASSQDGQGAGDTQYF | TGCGCCAGCAGCCAAGATGGACAGGGGGCGGGAGATACGCAGTATTTT
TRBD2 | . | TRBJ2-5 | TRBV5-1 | CASSLGSGTSGRETQYF | TGCGCCAGCAGCTTGGGATCCGGGACTAGCGGTCGTGAGACCCAGTACTTC
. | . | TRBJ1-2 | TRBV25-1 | CASSRTASNYGYTF | TGTGCCAGCAGTAGGACAGCGTCTAACTATGGCTACACCTTC
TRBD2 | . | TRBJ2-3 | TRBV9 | CASSVSSGSTDTQYF | TGTGCCAGCAGCGTTTCTAGCGGGAGCACAGATACGCAGTATTTT
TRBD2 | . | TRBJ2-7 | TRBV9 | CASSANLAGSGEQYF | TGTGCCAGCAGCGCAAATTTAGCGGGATCGGGCGAGCAGTACTTC
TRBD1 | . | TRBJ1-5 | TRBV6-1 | CASSDARQGLSNQPQHF | TGTGCCAGCAGTGACGCGAGACAGGGTCTTAGCAATCAGCCCCAGCATTTT
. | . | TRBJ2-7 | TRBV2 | CASSEEYSYEQYF | TGTGCCAGCAGTGAAGAATACAGCTACGAGCAGTACTTC
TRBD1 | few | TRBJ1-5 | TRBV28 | CASSSHRGSNQPQHF | TGTGCCAGCAGTTCCCACAGGGGAAGCAATCAGCCCCAGCATTTT
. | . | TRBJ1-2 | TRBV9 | CASSPGLRGYTF | TGTGCCAGCAGCCCGGGACTAAGGGGCTACACCTTC
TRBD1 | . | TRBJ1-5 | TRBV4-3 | CASSQDVGTGGQPQHF | TGCGCCAGCAGCCAAGATGTGGGGACAGGGGGCCAGCCCCAGCATTTT